Listed here are 8 T cell receptor beta chains from one sample, sequenced in a study of OX40 agonist ivuxolimab in advanced cancers. Here immunoSEQ multiplex PCR was the method, and the copy in TCRdb shows in-frame clones only, minus some. The table lists about 90,000 clones, 91% of them singletons. The source was CD4+ or CD8+ T cells sorted from blood, collected in a trial of the OX40 agonist ivuxolimab. The receptor source for this set is an adult with an advanced solid tumor such as melanoma, head and neck, liver or kidney cancer.

This rearrangement joins TRBV7-2 to TRBJ2-7, with 7 bases aligning to TRBD1. Trimming took 0 bases from V and 5 from J; bases not matched to a gene: 7. CDR3 size: 15 residues. Germline V gene sequence: CDR1 SGHTA, CDR2 FQGNSA. CDR3 nucleotides: TGTGCCAGCAGCTTAGCCCCTACGACAGGGAACGAGCAGTACTTC. Its translation: CASSLAPTTGNEQYF.

The chain combines TRBV19 with TRBJ2-5; D is unclear. The DNA end is a closer match to TRBJ2-7, so the J assignment may be wrong. The V gene's germline CDR1 is LNHDA and CDR2 SQIVND (reference sequence). The CDR3 is made up of 18 amino acids. CDR3 DNA: TGTGCCAGTAGTAGTTCCGCCAGTTCAGCCCTAAGCTCCTACGAGCAGTACTTC. This translates into CASSSSASSALSSYEQYF.

The rearrangement links TRBV5-1 to TRBJ2-3, with D perhaps TRBD1 (6 bases). V gave up 6 bases and J gave up 4 bases, with 12 bases separating them. There are 13 residues in the CDR3. Per the germline V gene, CDR1 is SGHRS and CDR2 is YFSETQ. CDR3 region: CASNRGSADTQYF. In nucleotides, the CDR3 is TGCGCCAGCAATAGGGGGTCCGCAGATACGCAGTATTTT.

This clone has a handful of counts. This rearrangement joins TRBV4-1 to TRBJ2-3; D may be TRBD1 or TRBD2 (5 bases each). Germline V gene lookup returns CDR1 MGHRA and CDR2 YSYEKL. The CDR3 is 16 amino acids. Trimming took 4 bases from V and 7 from J, leaving 21 bases between them. The CDR3 region is CASSPGPGRLENTQYF. The DNA for the CDR3 is TGCGCCAGCAGCCCTGGACCGGGACGCTTAGAGAATACGCAGTATTTT.

CDR3 region: CASSSATGGGGYTF. In nucleotides, the CDR3 is TGTGCCAGCAGCTCCGCCACAGGAGGAGGAGGCTACACCTTC. The chain couples TRBV13 to TRBJ1-2, with a possible D match to TRBD1 (5 bases). This CDR3 is built from 14 residues. Germline V gives CDR1 PRHDT, CDR2 FYEKMQ (reference sequence). The V end lost 4 bases, the J end lost 8 bases, and 17 bases lay between the germline ends. Variable domain in full (rest from reference TRBV13 and TRBJ1-2): AAGVIQSPRHLIKEKRETATLKCYPIPRHDTVYWYQQGPGQDPQFLISFYEKMQSDKGSIPDRFSAQQFSDYHSELNMSSLELGDSALYFCASSSATGGGGYTFGSGTRLTVV.

The chain couples TRBV29-1 to TRBJ2-1, with D tentatively TRBD2 (7 bases). The V end was cut by 3 bases, the J end by 1 base, with 16 bases between. The CDR3 totals 16 residues. Looked up from germline, CDR1 is SQVTM and CDR2 is ANQGSEA. The chain's CDR3 is CSVDGGLQGSYNEQFF. Here the CDR3 DNA reads TGCAGCGTTGACGGGGGGCTGCAGGGTTCCTACAATGAGCAGTTCTTC.

The CDR3 DNA reads TGTGCCAGCAGCGTCTCAGGGGCGGACACAGATACGCAGTATTTT. It translates to CASSVSGADTDTQYF. V and J are TRBV9 and TRBJ2-3, with a weak D call TRBD1 (6 bases). The CDR3 contains 15 residues. CDR1 and CDR2 (germline): SGDLS, YYNGEE. Between the trimmed V and J ends, which lost 2 bases and 2 bases, there was a span of 12 bases.

This sequence joins TRBV27 and TRBJ2-7, with 9 bases that match TRBD1. The V gene end was trimmed by 6 bases and the J gene end by 3 bases; junction bases not matched to a gene: 15. The CDR3 is 17 amino acids. CDR1 is MNHEY, CDR2 SMNVEV, per germline (reference sequence). This CDR3 reads CASSRFGATGGIYEQYF. CDR3 coding DNA: TGTGCCAGCAGCCGATTCGGGGCGACAGGGGGTATCTACGAGCAGTACTTC.